These 18 T cell receptor beta chains came from one sample sequenced in a study of neurological immune-mediated disorders. In TCRdb, the 5' RACE reads were re-called with MiXCR into one record per CDR3 protein. The sample shows tens of thousands of distinct CDR3 sequences, roughly a tenth of them seen only once. The time point is: longitudinal time-point 1 (baseline). What was sequenced was PBMCs. These receptors were obtained from a man aged 25 to 40 in good health.

This clonotype has at least ten counts. In DNA form, the CDR3 reads TGTGCCAGCAGTTCCACAGCCGGGGAGCTGTTTTTT. Protein sequence: CASSSTAGELFF. V and J are TRBV12-3 or TRBV12-4 and TRBJ2-2, with no clear D. CDR3 size: 12 residues. Between the trimmed V and J ends, which lost 4 bases and 6 bases, there was a span of 6 bases.

Many counts were recorded for this clonotype. This sequence joins TRBV27 and TRBJ2-1; the D gene is possibly TRBD1 (6 bases). The V gene's germline CDR1 is MNHEY and CDR2 SMNVEV (reference sequence). V dropped 1 base and J dropped 0 bases, with 10 bases sitting between them. The CDR3 length is 16 residues. The CDR3 region has the DNA TGTGCCAGCAGTTTATGGGACACCAGCTCCTACAATGAGCAGTTCTTC. Residues: CASSLWDTSSYNEQFF.

This clonotype appeared many times. This chain joins TRBV5-1 and TRBJ2-7, with 8 bases lining up with TRBD2. The CDR3 runs 15 residues. The junction had 8 bases not matched to a gene; V was cut back by 4 bases and J by 2 bases. The germline CDR1 and CDR2 sequences are SGHRS and YFSETQ. CDR3 protein: CASSLKAGETYEQYF. The CDR3 DNA reads as TGCGCCAGCAGCCTAAAAGCGGGAGAGACCTACGAGCAGTACTTC.

This chain uses TRBV6-1 with TRBJ2-2; TRBD2 might be the D (5 bases). Germline CDR1 is MNHNS and CDR2 is SASEGT. This CDR3 contains 15 residues. The V end lost 8 bases, the J end lost 6 bases, and 19 bases lay between the germline ends. CDR3: CASPKAPVGAGELFF. The CDR3 region has the DNA TGTGCCAGCCCCAAGGCACCCGTCGGGGCCGGGGAGCTGTTTTTT.

There are a few counts of this clonotype. V is TRBV15 and J is TRBJ1-1; D is ambiguous. Per germline, CDR1 LNHNV and CDR2 YYDKDF (reference sequence). Trimming stripped 0 bases from V and 0 bases from J, with 8 bases between. The CDR3 loop spans 15 amino acids. CDR3 bases: TGTGCCACCAGCAGAGACGGACTCTTGAACACTGAAGCTTTCTTT. It translates to CATSRDGLLNTEAFF. The full variable domain, completed using reference TRBV15 and TRBJ1-1, is DAMVIQNPRYQVTQFGKPVTLSCSQTLNHNVMYWYQQKSSQAPKLLFHYYDKDFNNEADTPDNFQSRRPNTSFCFLDIRSPGLGDTAMYLCATSRDGLLNTEAFFGQGTRLTVV.

This clonotype was counted at least ten times. This chain uses TRBV6-6 with TRBJ2-1; D may match TRBD1 or TRBD2 (5 bases each). The V gene lost 4 bases and the J gene lost 5 bases, with 6 bases spanning the gap. The length of the CDR3 is 12 residues. In germline, CDR1 is MNHNY, CDR2 SVGAGI (reference sequence). CDR3 protein: CASSWGNNEQFF. The CDR3 DNA sequence: TGTGCCAGCAGTTGGGGGAACAATGAGCAGTTCTTC.

This clonotype was observed many times. The chain carries TRBV5-1 and TRBJ2-7; TRBD1 aligns across 8 bases. Germline V lookup: CDR1 SGHRS, CDR2 YFSETQ. This CDR3 has 14 residues. V was clipped by 3 bases and J by 1 base; unmatched bases: 3. CDR3 residues: CASSSRQGSYEQYF. CDR3 sequence (DNA): TGCGCCAGCAGCTCGAGACAGGGGTCCTACGAGCAGTACTTC.

At least ten counts were recorded for this clonotype. The V gene is TRBV11-2, the J gene TRBJ2-1; D uncertain. This CDR3 comprises 11 residues. V was shortened by 5 bases and J by 9 bases, with 8 bases between the two germline ends. CDR1 and CDR2 (germline): SGHAT, FQNNGV. The CDR3 region has the DNA TGTGCCAGCAGCCGTAATAGTGAGCAGTTCTTC. It codes for CASSRNSEQFF.

At least ten counts were recorded for this clonotype. V gene TRBV7-8 combines with J gene TRBJ2-7; 12 nucleotides align to TRBD2. Germline trimming cut 1 base from V and 2 bases from J; bases unmatched to any gene: 9. The CDR3 loop spans 18 amino acids. Germline V lookup: CDR1 SGHVS, CDR2 FQNEAQ. CDR3: CASSLGLAGVGVPYEQYF. Written as DNA, the CDR3 is TGTGCCAGCAGCTTAGGACTAGCGGGAGTTGGAGTCCCCTACGAGCAGTACTTC.

This clonotype was detected only once. The chain employs TRBV18 and TRBJ2-5; D tentatively reads TRBD1 or TRBD2 (5 bases each). V was pared by 4 bases and J by 4 bases, with 13 bases between. The CDR3 spans 14 residues. The germline gives CDR1 KGHSH, CDR2 LQKENI. CDR3 protein: CASSLGAGRETQYF. The CDR3 DNA reads as TGTGCCAGCTCACTTGGGGCAGGGAGAGAGACCCAGTACTTC.

This clonotype was detected ten times or more. The V and J genes are TRBV6-4 and TRBJ2-3; TRBD1 is a possible D gene (6 bases). The CDR3 runs 13 residues. V lost 6 bases and J lost 0, with 7 bases in between. Germline CDR1 is MRHNA and CDR2 is SNTAGT. In DNA, the CDR3 is TGTGCCAGCAGGGACAGTAGCACAGATACGCAGTATTTT. This codes for CASRDSSTDTQYF.

This clonotype was counted many times. The chain couples TRBV3-1 to TRBJ2-2; D possibly corresponds to TRBD2 (5 bases). V was trimmed by 1 base and J by 4 bases, leaving 13 bases between them. CDR1 LGHDT and CDR2 YNNKEL come from the germline V gene (reference sequence). CDR3 length: 16 residues. The CDR3 DNA is TGTGCCAGCAGCCAAGTTCAAGAGGCGGGCACCGGGGAGCTGTTTTTT. Protein sequence: CASSQVQEAGTGELFF.

This clonotype was counted many times. The genes are TRBV5-1 and TRBJ2-5; weak D call: TRBD1 (5 bases). Germline V gene sequence: CDR1 SGHRS, CDR2 YFSETQ. CDR3 length: 14 amino acids. The V end lost 4 bases, the J end lost 2 bases, and 12 bases lay between the germline ends. The CDR3 reads CASSLRQPQETQYF. The CDR3 nucleotides are TGCGCCAGCAGCCTACGACAGCCTCAAGAGACCCAGTACTTC.

This clonotype turned up a few times. CDR3 nucleotides: TGTGCCAGCAGCCGGACTAGCGGGAGCTCAGAGACCCAGTACTTC. This encodes CASSRTSGSSETQYF. The V call is TRBV28, the J call TRBJ2-5; 13 bases map to TRBD2. J was trimmed by 4 bases and V by 6 bases; bases with no gene match: 5. The CDR3 is 15 residues long. The germline V gene has CDR1 MDHEN and CDR2 SYDVKM.

This clonotype was observed many times. The chain recombines TRBV10-3 with TRBJ1-6; TRBD1 might be the D (5 bases). This CDR3 region has 15 residues. The germline CDR1 and CDR2 sequences are ENHRY and SYGVKD. Trimming took 3 bases from V and 10 from J, leaving 16 bases between them. The CDR3 region is CAISDLKEEGSPLHF. The CDR3 DNA is TGTGCCATCAGTGACCTGAAGGAAGAGGGGTCACCCCTCCACTTT.

This clonotype showed up many times. The rearrangement joins TRBV7-9 to TRBJ2-5; a possible D gene is TRBD1 (5 bases). The CDR3 sequence is 13 residues long. Per germline, CDR1 SEHNR and CDR2 FQNEAQ (reference sequence). V lost 4 bases and J lost 5, with 11 bases in between. The CDR3 sequence is CASSSWGRETQYF. The CDR3 nucleotides are TGTGCCAGCAGCTCGTGGGGCCGGGAGACCCAGTACTTC.

The chain recombines TRBV28 with TRBJ2-3, with D hard to call. The CDR3 is 8 amino acids. CDR1 MDHEN and CDR2 SYDVKM come from the germline V gene. For the CDR3, the DNA is TGTTTTGGAGATACGCAGTATTTT. It codes for CFGDTQYF.

This clonotype has ten or more counts. This chain uses TRBV5-1 with TRBJ1-4; D is ambiguous. V lost 3 bases, J lost 8 bases, and 14 bases lay in between. The CDR3 sequence is 14 residues long. CDR1 and CDR2 (germline): SGHRS, YFSETQ. The CDR3 DNA reads TGCGCCAGCAGCTCCGGGCCCGCGAAGGAAAAACTGTTTTTT. Encoded protein: CASSSGPAKEKLFF.